This TCR beta chain was observed in a study of blood T cell repertoires in COVID-19. On the study more broadly: The study drew acute and convalescent COVID-19 samples from the United States, Italy and Spain. T cells, B-cell-depleted T cells, or PBMCs provided the cDNA or gDNA that served as material.

Method: immunoSEQ multiplex PCR; TCRdb's copy keeps in-frame clones and lacks some. Of 300,000 to 400,000 clones listed, more than 75% are singletons. V lost 6 bases to trimming and J lost 6 bases; unmatched junction nucleotides: 13. The CDR3 contains 15 residues. CDR1 is MNHEY, CDR2 SVGEGT, per germline. The chain is built from TRBV6-2 or TRBV6-3 and TRBJ1-1, with 7 bases aligning to TRBD1. The sequenced sample was PBMCs or T cells enriched from blood (not recorded which). The sequence was obtained from a woman aged 18-35 years who had recovered from COVID-19. CDR3 coding DNA: TGTGCCAGCAGCCCGAACCGACAGGGACGTTCTGAAGCTTTCTTT. Translated: CASSPNRQGRSEAFF.